Reported below is one T cell receptor beta chain. The antigen remains unidentified. The source of the sample is a study of shared clonotypes between healthy human individuals. Notes on the study in general: In contrast to clonotypes shared by all four donors, non-shared clonotypes had lower generation probabilities. Generally, estimated richness proved larger in naive subsets than it did in memory subsets.

The CDR3 has 13 amino acids. V was trimmed by 8 bases and J by 3 bases, leaving 10 bases between them. Germline CDR1 reads SGHAT; CDR2 reads FQNNGV. Assay used: immunoSEQ multiplex PCR; TCRdb lists only in-frame clones, some missing. The table records about 980,000 clones, about 80% of them present only once. The chain employs TRBV11-2 and TRBJ1-4; maybe TRBD1 (5 bases). The clonotype was recovered from a man between 18 and 35 years old in good health. The sequencing input was memory CD4+ T cells sorted from blood. Stated subset: CD45RA-negative fraction. The CDR3 region has the DNA TGTGCCAGCGCGACAGCCTCTAATGAAAAACTGTTTTTT. Its protein is CASATASNEKLFF.